A single sample is the source of the 25 T cell receptor beta chains below, sequenced in a study of blood T cell repertoires in COVID-19. Repertoires were generated with immunoSEQ multiplex PCR, while TCRdb's copy carries only in-frame clones and drops some. The sample lists about 250,000 clones, over 80% occurring once. The sequenced material came from peripheral blood. These TCRs come from a man aged 35 to 55 with acute or convalescent COVID-19.

The chain links TRBV2 to TRBJ2-5; D ambiguous. Germline loops: CDR1 SNHLY, CDR2 FYNNEI. The CDR3 extends over 14 amino acids. The V and J ends lost 4 bases and 0 bases respectively, with 9 bases between them. Here the CDR3 DNA reads TGTGCCAGCAGTGTAAGTGAGAACCAAGAGACCCAGTACTTC. Translated, it gives CASSVSENQETQYF.

This chain joins TRBV10-2 and TRBJ2-7; TRBD1 matches at 9 bases. With 5 bases clipped from V and 6 bases from J, the junction kept 8 bases outside the gene matches. The CDR3 extends over 14 amino acids. Germline V gene sequence: CDR1 WSHSY, CDR2 SAAADI. The CDR3 DNA follows: TGCGCCAGCAGTCTCGGGACAGGGTATGCCGAGCAGTACTTC. Its translation is CASSLGTGYAEQYF.

The chain links TRBV28 to TRBJ1-2; the match to TRBD1 covers 8 bases. The CDR3 is 16 residues long. Germline V gene sequence: CDR1 MDHEN, CDR2 SYDVKM. With 4 bases clipped from V and 4 bases from J, the junction kept 11 bases outside the gene matches. The CDR3 reads CASSSLGQEHTYGYTF. CDR3 nucleotide sequence: TGTGCCAGCAGTTCTCTGGGACAGGAGCATACCTATGGCTACACCTTC.

The chain carries TRBV2 and TRBJ2-1; maybe TRBD2 (5 bases). The CDR3 runs 13 residues. V shed 5 bases and J shed 9 bases, with 14 bases lying between them. The germline CDR1 and CDR2 sequences are SNHLY and FYNNEI. CDR3 nucleotides: TGTGCCAGCAGTAGTGATCGGGGTAGTGAGCAGTTCTTC. It translates to CASSSDRGSEQFF.

This chain uses TRBV19 with TRBJ2-7; D is unresolved. This CDR3 has 15 amino acids. Germline assignment: CDR1 LNHDA and CDR2 SQIVND (reference sequence). Trimming pared 5 bases from V and 5 bases from J, leaving 19 bases between. Here the CDR3 DNA reads TGTGCCAGTAGTGTAACTACCGGGTCCCAGAACGAGCAGTACTTC. Amino acids: CASSVTTGSQNEQYF. The full variable domain, in which reference TRBV19 and TRBJ2-7 provide the parts outside the CDR3, is DGGITQSPKYLFRKEGQNVTLSCEQNLNHDAMYWYRQDPGQGLRLIYYSQIVNDFQKGDIAEGYSVSREKKESFPLTVTSAQKNPTAFYLCASSVTTGSQNEQYFGPGTRLTVT.

V is TRBV25-1 and J is TRBJ2-7; weak D call: TRBD1 (5 bases). V was shortened by 7 bases and J by 3 bases, with 10 bases between the two germline ends. In germline, CDR1 is MGHDK, CDR2 SYGVNS. The CDR3 extends over 12 amino acids. As DNA, the CDR3 is TGTGCCAGCAAAGGGGCCGGCTACGAGCAGTACTTC. It encodes CASKGAGYEQYF.

The count of this clone is one. The chain carries TRBV7-8 and TRBJ2-7; TRBD1 agrees at 12 bases. The CDR3 has 16 residues. V lost 5 bases, J lost 2 bases, and 7 bases stayed unmatched. The germline V gene has CDR1 SGHVS and CDR2 FQNEAQ. Written as DNA, the CDR3 is TGTGCCAGCAGCGCGGGACAGGGGGCGCTCGCCTACGAGCAGTACTTC. Translating gives CASSAGQGALAYEQYF.

The V gene is TRBV7-2, the J gene TRBJ1-2, with a possible D match to TRBD1 (6 bases). Germline loops: CDR1 SGHTA, CDR2 FQGNSA. V lost 5 bases to trimming and J lost 4 bases, with 8 bases between them. This CDR3 spans 12 amino acids. The CDR3 region is CASSLRGYGYTF. The CDR3 DNA reads as TGTGCCAGCAGCCTCAGGGGCTATGGCTACACCTTC.

This chain links TRBV2 with TRBJ2-2; D unclear. The CDR3 length is 14 residues. The V end lost 4 bases, the J end lost 6 bases, and 12 bases lay between the germline ends. Looked up from germline, CDR1 is SNHLY and CDR2 is FYNNEI. As DNA, the CDR3 is TGTGCCAGCAGTGCGCGCAAACCCCCCGGGGAGCTGTTTTTT. Translating it yields CASSARKPPGELFF.

The V call is TRBV5-4, the J call TRBJ2-1; maybe TRBD2 (5 bases). The ends were cut back, 4 bases at V and 12 bases at J, with 14 bases in the middle. The length of the CDR3 is 12 residues. Germline lookup yields CDR1 SGHNT and CDR2 YYREEE (reference sequence). CDR3 bases: TGTGCCAGCAGCCCCCATGGGAGCATGCAGTTCTTC. Protein product: CASSPHGSMQFF.

J is TRBJ2-4 and V is TRBV6-4; 16 bases fit TRBD2. Germline CDR1 is MRHNA and CDR2 is SNTAGT. After removal of 2 bases from V and 8 bases from J, the junction contained 9 bases not matched to a gene. The CDR3 is 18 residues long. DNA for the CDR3: TGTGCCAGCAGTGACCCTGGGACTAGCGGGAGGGCGGTTGACATTCAGTACTTC. Amino acids: CASSDPGTSGRAVDIQYF.

The gene calls are TRBV6-4 and TRBJ2-4; 7 bases agree with TRBD1. With 8 bases clipped from V and 1 base from J, the junction kept 23 bases outside the gene matches. This CDR3 contains 20 residues. The germline V gene encodes CDR1 MRHNA and CDR2 SNTAGT. CDR3 in DNA: TGTGCCAGCCCAAGCCGGGCAGGGGGAAGGTGTCTGTTGGCCAAAAACATTCAGTACTTC. Translating gives CASPSRAGGRCLLAKNIQYF.

The CDR3 sequence is CASSFRQINTEAFF. CDR3 sequence (DNA): TGTGCCAGCAGCTTTCGTCAGATCAACACTGAAGCTTTCTTT. V is TRBV11-1 and J is TRBJ1-1, with D unresolved. The germline CDR1 and CDR2 sequences are SGHAT and FQDESV (reference sequence). This CDR3 is built from 14 residues. Trimming stripped 3 bases from V and 2 bases from J, with 10 bases between.

The chain employs TRBV5-1 and TRBJ1-6; D gene ambiguous. The CDR3 sequence is 13 residues long. V was trimmed by 4 bases and J by 8 bases, leaving 10 bases between them. Germline CDR1 SGHRS, CDR2 YFSETQ. CDR3 DNA: TGCGCCAGCAGCGAGGGCCTGGATTCACCCCTCCACTTT. It is translated as CASSEGLDSPLHF. The whole variable domain, remainder taken from reference TRBV5-1 and TRBJ1-6, is KAGVTQTPRYLIKTRGQQVTLSCSPISGHRSVSWYQQTPGQGLQFLFEYFSETQRNKGNFPGRFSGRQFSNSRSEMNVSTLELGDSALYLCASSEGLDSPLHFGNGTRLTVT.

The chain combines TRBV27 with TRBJ1-5; tentative D call: TRBD1 (6 bases). Trimming shortened V by 0 bases and J by 6 bases, and 9 bases separated the two germline ends. Germline V lookup: CDR1 MNHEY, CDR2 SMNVEV (reference sequence). This CDR3 spans 14 amino acids. Written as DNA, the CDR3 is TGTGCCAGCAGTTTATCGCAGGGGTTTCAGCCCCAGCATTTT. Translation gives CASSLSQGFQPQHF.

This rearrangement joins TRBV4-1 to TRBJ2-1; a possible D gene is TRBD2 (6 bases). Trimming stripped 4 bases from V and 8 bases from J, with 27 bases between. The CDR3 is made up of 18 amino acids. The germline CDR1 and CDR2 sequences are MGHRA and YSYEKL. In DNA, the CDR3 is TGCGCCAGCAGCCGTTTCTCCCCGGGACTGTCTCCTACAGATGAGCAGTTCTTC. Amino acid sequence: CASSRFSPGLSPTDEQFF.

The V gene is TRBV18, the J gene TRBJ2-3; TRBD1 aligns across 9 bases. Trimming took 6 bases from V and 2 from J; bases not matched to a gene: 6. Germline V CDR1 and CDR2: KGHSH, LQKENI. The CDR3 covers 15 residues. In DNA form, the CDR3 reads TGTGCCAGCTCTTCTGACAGGGGGTTCACAGATACGCAGTATTTT. Its protein is CASSSDRGFTDTQYF.

J is TRBJ2-1 and V is TRBV12-5; 8 bases are shared with TRBD2. The CDR3 has 15 residues. With 0 bases clipped from V and 10 bases from J, the junction kept 8 bases outside the gene matches. The V gene's germline CDR1 is LGHNT and CDR2 FRNRAP. The CDR3 loop reads CASGLVAAGVVEQFF. The CDR3 bases are TGTGCTAGTGGTTTGGTGGCAGCGGGAGTCGTAGAGCAGTTCTTC.

The chain couples TRBV6-5 to TRBJ1-2, with TRBD1 matching 12 bases. After removal of 0 bases from V and 14 bases from J, the junction contained 7 bases not matched to a gene. The length of the CDR3 is 14 residues. The germline V gene encodes CDR1 MNHEY and CDR2 SVGAGI. CDR3 loop: CASSYSRDRGRGTF. CDR3 coding DNA: TGTGCCAGCAGTTACTCGAGGGACAGGGGGCGCGGTACCTTC.

CDR3 amino acids: CASSQRAASSYNEQFF. The DNA for the CDR3 is TGTGCCAGCAGCCAGAGAGCGGCCAGCTCCTACAATGAGCAGTTCTTC. V is TRBV3-1 (or the pseudogene TRBV3-2) and J is TRBJ2-1; a weak D match, TRBD2 (5 bases). Trimming pared 3 bases from V and 0 bases from J, leaving 12 bases between. The CDR3 has 16 residues. Germline V gene data show CDR1 as LGHDT and CDR2 as YNNKEL (reference sequence).

This clone occurred a few times. The V gene is TRBV6-5, the J gene TRBJ2-7, with TRBD1 matching 7 bases. This CDR3 contains 15 residues. CDR1 and CDR2 from the germline V gene are MNHEY and SVGAGI. Trimming removed 6 bases from V and 0 bases from J; junction bases left unmatched: 8. CDR3 sequence reads: CASRRDREISYEQYF. The CDR3 nucleotides are TGTGCCAGCAGACGAGACAGGGAGATCTCCTACGAGCAGTACTTC.

V and J are TRBV5-5 and TRBJ1-6; D might be TRBD1 (6 bases). The CDR3 spans 12 residues. Germline CDR1 and CDR2: SGHKS and YYEKEE (reference sequence). Trimming removed 2 bases at V and 15 bases at J, with 12 bases between. In nucleotides, the CDR3 is TGTGCCAGCAGCTTCGACGGGACATTCCTCCACTTT. This sequence encodes CASSFDGTFLHF.

In this sample, this clone turned up a few times. V gene TRBV7-9 combines with J gene TRBJ2-1; D gene unclear. The CDR3 runs to 13 residues. Germline V gene sequence: CDR1 SEHNR, CDR2 FQNEAQ (reference sequence). Trimming cost V 3 bases and J 6 bases, with 9 bases left between them. The CDR3: CASSFSTPNEQFF. The CDR3 DNA is TGTGCCAGCAGCTTTTCTACTCCCAATGAGCAGTTCTTC. Full variable domain (rest looked up from reference TRBV7-9 and TRBJ2-1): DTGVSQNPRHKITKRGQNVTFRCDPISEHNRLYWYRQTLGQGPEFLTYFQNEAQLEKSRLLSDRFSAERPKGSFSTLEIQRTEQGDSAMYLCASSFSTPNEQFFGPGTRLTVL.

This chain joins TRBV5-1 and TRBJ1-1; possible D gene TRBD1, 6 bases. Trimming took 0 bases from V and 0 from J, leaving 9 bases between them. CDR1 SGHRS and CDR2 YFSETQ come from the germline V gene. CDR3 length equals 15 residues. The CDR3 loop is CASSLVAGVNTEAFF. Here the CDR3 DNA reads TGCGCCAGCAGCTTGGTCGCAGGGGTGAACACTGAAGCTTTCTTT.

The chain joins TRBV11-2 to TRBJ2-3, with 8 bases lining up with TRBD2. The CDR3 covers 15 residues. J lost 3 bases, V lost 0 bases, and 2 bases had no gene match. Germline V lookup: CDR1 SGHAT, CDR2 FQNNGV. The CDR3 region is CASSLDRGGTDTQYF. In nucleotides, the CDR3 is TGTGCCAGCAGCTTAGATCGGGGGGGGACAGATACGCAGTATTTT.